The sequence of this TCR beta chain was determined in a study of cytomegalovirus exposure and HLA in healthy donors. At the level of the study: A preliminary data release comprised roughly 80 million unique TCRs obtained from HLA-typed donors.

Vbeta (60) and Jbeta (13) primers were used in the PCR. The data were produced by immunoSEQ multiplex PCR, yet TCRdb's version contains in-frame clones alone and is incomplete. The sample lists over 85,000 clones, about 70% occurring once. This cohort consisted of healthy bone marrow donors. V lost 2 bases, J lost 0 bases, and 4 bases stayed unmatched. The CDR3 extends over 15 amino acids. Germline CDR1 SEHNR, CDR2 FQNEAQ (reference sequence). Sequenced input: PBMCs. This clonotype originated in a female donor in good health and CMV-seronegative. This sequence joins TRBV7-9 and TRBJ2-7, with 7 bases aligning to TRBD2. The CDR3: CASSLQGGFSYEQYF. The CDR3 nucleotides are TGTGCCAGCAGCTTACAGGGAGGGTTCTCCTACGAGCAGTACTTC.